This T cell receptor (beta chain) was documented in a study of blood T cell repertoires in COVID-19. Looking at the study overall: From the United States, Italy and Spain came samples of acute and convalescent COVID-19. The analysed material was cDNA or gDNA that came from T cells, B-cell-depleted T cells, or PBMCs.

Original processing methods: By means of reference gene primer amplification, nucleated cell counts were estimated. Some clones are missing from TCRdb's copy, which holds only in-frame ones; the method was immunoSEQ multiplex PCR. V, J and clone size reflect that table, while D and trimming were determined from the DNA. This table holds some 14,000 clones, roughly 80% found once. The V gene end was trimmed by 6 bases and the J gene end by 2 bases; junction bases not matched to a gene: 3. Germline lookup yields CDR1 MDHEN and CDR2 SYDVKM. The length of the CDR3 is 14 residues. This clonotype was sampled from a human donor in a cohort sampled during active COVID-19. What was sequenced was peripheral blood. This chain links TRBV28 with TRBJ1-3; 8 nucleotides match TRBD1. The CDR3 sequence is CASRPTGAGNTIYF. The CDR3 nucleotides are TGTGCCAGCAGGCCGACAGGGGCTGGAAACACCATATATTTT.